Sequencing of this TCR beta chain was carried out in a study of blood T cells in healthy people across ages. V was cut by 6 bases and J by 4 bases, with 24 bases left in between. The CDR3 runs to 17 residues. Germline-derived CDR1 and CDR2 are MDHEN and SYDVKM. Notes on this clonotype: Antigen specificity is unknown.

Overall study results and limits: In these data, TCR beta diversity tracked strongly with naive T cell percentage.

Combining a sample-barcoded 5' primer with a J-beta primer mix, a second PCR ran for about 7 to 11 cycles. A template-switch adaptor that had 12 random nucleotides put a tag on each cDNA molecule. From the 5' RACE reads, TCRdb called clonotypes with MiXCR, one entry per CDR3 protein. The sample holds 1.5 million to 2 million distinct CDR3 sequences, approximately 28% seen once. Sample: blood. The TCR sequence derives from a woman younger than 45 in good health. The genes are TRBV28 and TRBJ2-5; the D gene is possibly TRBD1 (6 bases). CDR3 coding DNA: TGTGCCAGCAGCTCAACGATACAGGGTAGAGGCCCAGAGACCCAGTACTTC. This sequence encodes CASSSTIQGRGPETQYF.